This T cell receptor beta chain was recorded in a study of PD-1 blockade in classical Hodgkin lymphoma. General observations from the study: The diversity seen at baseline in complete responders resembled that of newly diagnosed patients.

Here immunoSEQ multiplex PCR was the method, and the copy in TCRdb shows in-frame clones only, minus some. The sample gives roughly 10,000 clones, nearly 80% of which show up once; 34% is in the top ten. Each and every patient relapsed after autologous stem cell transplantation, and patients got differing brentuximab vedotin exposure. V shed 6 bases, J shed 2 bases, and the junction held 10 bases outside the gene matches. In germline, CDR1 is SQVTM, CDR2 ANQGSEA. The CDR3 contains 15 residues. About this clone itself: As yet, its antigen is unknown.

The rearrangement uses TRBV29-1 and TRBJ2-3; 8 bases match TRBD2. The material was peripheral blood mononuclear cells (PBMCs), obtained before the second cycle of nivolumab. This TCR derives from a human donor with classical Hodgkin lymphoma. The CDR3 region is CSVPTGGWNTDTQYF. Here the CDR3 DNA reads TGCAGCGTCCCAACGGGGGGGTGGAACACAGATACGCAGTATTTT.